This T cell receptor (beta chain) was retrieved from a study of T cell responses to AZD1222 COVID-19 vaccine. Note on this clone: Its antigen is unknown.

CDR1 is LGHDT and CDR2 is YNNKEL in the germline V gene (reference sequence). The length of the CDR3 is 16 residues. V was clipped by 0 bases and J by 1 base, with 11 bases between them. Findings of the study overall: As reported, nearly half of all spike-specific TCRs target variant regions that are unmutated.

Here immunoSEQ multiplex PCR was the method, and the copy in TCRdb shows in-frame clones only, minus some. This table holds roughly 250,000 clones, more than 85% found once. The TCR sequence derives from an adult in good health. This specimen was peripheral blood, taken on day 0 of AZD1222 vaccination. This chain connects TRBV3-1 (or the pseudogene TRBV3-2) to TRBJ2-3; D unclear. The CDR3 loop is CASSQDRAWGTDTQYF. The CDR3 nucleotides are TGTGCCAGCAGCCAAGATAGGGCCTGGGGCACAGATACGCAGTATTTT.